This T cell receptor (beta chain) was retrieved from a study of blood T cells in healthy people across ages. Overall study findings and caveats: With naive T cell percentage, TCR beta diversity showed a strong correlation. It was the long-lived donors that had more naive CD4+ cells and higher diversity than aged donors.

The CDR3 is 12 amino acids. For this clonotype: The antigen remains unidentified.

Then a second PCR, running about 7 to 11 cycles, was carried out with a sample-barcoded 5' primer and a J-beta primer mix. A template-switch adaptor containing 12 random nucleotides labeled each cDNA molecule. All samples gave at least 2.5 million CDR3-containing paired-end reads. Each CDR3 protein is one row after TCRdb ran MiXCR on the 5' RACE reads. The data show 700,000 or so distinct CDR3 sequences, roughly 41% seen once. The sequenced sample consisted of blood. V usage is TRBV21-1 and J usage is TRBJ2-3. TRBV21-1 is flagged as a pseudogene. This TCR came from a man older than 75 in good health. The CDR3 DNA is TGTGCCAGCAGCAAACTGTGCGATACGCAGTATTTT. Amino acid sequence: CASSKLCDTQYF.